One and the same sample provided the 26 T cell receptor beta chains below, sequenced in a study of cytomegalovirus exposure and HLA in healthy donors. Primers: 60 Vbeta forward and 13 Jbeta reverse. Profiling relied on immunoSEQ multiplex PCR, and the TCRdb table lists in-frame clones only, not all of them. In the table there are 90,000 to 150,000 clones, around 77% of which are singletons. The sample comprised PBMCs. The receptors here all came from a human donor in good health.

This chain links TRBV5-1 with TRBJ2-2; 13 nucleotides align to TRBD2. CDR1 and CDR2 from the germline V gene are SGHRS and YFSETQ. The V and J ends lost 4 bases and 5 bases, in that order; junction bases with no gene match: 8. The CDR3 has 17 residues. CDR3 sequence reads: CASSPRTSGSWTGELFF. For the CDR3, the DNA is TGCGCCAGCAGCCCTAGGACTAGCGGGAGTTGGACCGGGGAGCTGTTTTTT.

This clone was seen a few times. The chain recombines TRBV15 with TRBJ1-1, with a possible D match to TRBD1 (6 bases). Germline CDR1 LNHNV, CDR2 YYDKDF (reference sequence). This CDR3 comprises 15 residues. V lost 0 bases, J lost 1 base, and 9 bases lay in between. CDR3 sequence reads: CATSRDGQPNTEAFF. The CDR3 DNA follows: TGTGCCACCAGCAGAGATGGACAGCCGAACACTGAAGCTTTCTTT.

The chain combines TRBV28 with TRBJ1-4; TRBD1 matches 11 bases. The CDR3 contains 14 residues. With V trimmed by 5 bases and J by 6 bases, 2 bases remained unmatched. CDR1 MDHEN and CDR2 SYDVKM come from the germline V gene. Here the CDR3 reads CASSRDRGDEKLFF. CDR3 coding DNA: TGTGCCAGCAGTCGGGACAGGGGGGATGAAAAACTGTTTTTT.

This clone was seen a handful of times. The chain has TRBV30 and TRBJ2-7; D remains ambiguous. The CDR3 loop spans 12 amino acids. Between the trimmed V and J ends, which lost 1 base and 2 bases, there was a span of 6 bases. CDR1 GTSNPN and CDR2 SVGIG come from the germline V gene (reference sequence). The CDR3 sequence is CAWSAGTYEQYF. The CDR3 nucleotides are TGTGCCTGGAGTGCAGGTACCTACGAGCAGTACTTC.

V gene TRBV7-9 combines with J gene TRBJ1-1, with D maybe TRBD1 (6 bases). The CDR3 length is 12 residues. The V gene's germline CDR1 is SEHNR and CDR2 FQNEAQ (reference sequence). Trimming took 4 bases from V and 6 from J, leaving 9 bases between them. The DNA of the CDR3 is TGTGCCAGCAGCTCGGGGGGCGCTGAAGCTTTCTTT. Protein: CASSSGGAEAFF.

The count of this clone is one. The J gene is TRBJ2-1, the V gene TRBV6-5, with TRBD2 matching 10 bases. The V segment lost 6 bases and the J segment 8 bases; nucleotides outside the gene matches: 7. The CDR3 length is 14 residues. The germline gives CDR1 MNHEY, CDR2 SVGAGI. CDR3 loop: CASSLAGAGDEQFF. CDR3 DNA sequence: TGTGCCAGCAGCCTAGCGGGAGCGGGCGATGAGCAGTTCTTC.

The chain links TRBV7-8 to TRBJ2-1; TRBD1 agrees at 8 bases. The germline gives CDR1 SGHVS, CDR2 FQNEAQ. The CDR3 has 17 residues. V was clipped by 3 bases and J by 5 bases; unmatched bases: 12. CDR3 bases: TGTGCCAGCAGCTTTGGGACCGGGACAGGTGTTCACAATGAGCAGTTCTTC. Translating it yields CASSFGTGTGVHNEQFF.

Worth noting for this clone: A junction boundary mismatches the germline segment, possibly from a read error. The gene calls are TRBV11-2 and TRBJ2-6, with D possibly TRBD1 on 5 matching bases. The CDR3 loop spans 16 amino acids. CDR1 is SGHAT and CDR2 is FQNNGV in the germline V gene. CDR3 protein: CASSLWAQSGANGLTF. Written as DNA, the CDR3 is TGTGCCAGCAGCTTATGGGCCCAATCTGGGGCCAACGGCCTGACTTTC.

This chain uses TRBV19 with TRBJ2-7; the match to TRBD1 covers 7 bases. CDR1 and CDR2 from the germline V gene are LNHDA and SQIVND (reference sequence). Unmatched junction bases numbered 6, after V lost 6 bases and J lost 1 base. The CDR3 covers 14 residues. The CDR3, as DNA: TGTGCCAGTAGCCGGGACAGTAATTCCTACGAGCAGTACTTC. Translation gives CASSRDSNSYEQYF.

This chain links TRBV4-1 with TRBJ2-7; TRBD1 matches 9 bases. J gave up 5 bases and V 4 bases, and 9 bases lay outside the gene matches. The V gene's germline CDR1 is MGHRA and CDR2 YSYEKL. The CDR3 runs 15 residues. CDR3: CASSPQGARLHEQYF. The CDR3 DNA is TGCGCCAGCAGCCCACAGGGGGCGCGTCTCCACGAGCAGTACTTC.

The V and J genes are TRBV28 and TRBJ2-1; TRBD2 matches at 11 bases. Trimming at V came to 0 bases and at J to 8 bases, leaving 6 bases not matched to a gene. Germline V CDR1 and CDR2: MDHEN, SYDVKM. This CDR3 comprises 16 residues. CDR3 loop: CASSLWKGTSGDEQFF. Written as DNA, the CDR3 is TGTGCCAGCAGTTTATGGAAGGGGACTAGCGGAGATGAGCAGTTCTTC.

CDR3 loop: CASSQTGGGHEQFF. CDR3 in DNA: TGTGCCAGCAGCCAGACAGGGGGTGGGCATGAGCAGTTCTTC. This chain connects TRBV25-1 to TRBJ2-1; 9 bases align to TRBD1. Germline lookup yields CDR1 MGHDK and CDR2 SYGVNS. V lost 6 bases, J lost 8 bases, and 8 bases stayed unmatched. The CDR3 totals 14 residues.

The rearrangement uses TRBV5-1 and TRBJ2-3, with 10 bases lining up with TRBD1. The length of the CDR3 is 16 residues. Trimming at V came to 0 bases and at J to 1 base, leaving 2 bases not matched to a gene. Per the germline V gene, CDR1 is SGHRS and CDR2 is YFSETQ. In nucleotides, the CDR3 is TGCGCCAGCAGCTTGGCCGGGACAGGGGGCACAGATACGCAGTATTTT. Protein: CASSLAGTGGTDTQYF.

The J gene is TRBJ2-6, the V gene TRBV29-1; tentatively, D is TRBD2 (6 bases). From germline, CDR1 is SQVTM and CDR2 ANQGSEA. Deletions cut 4 bases from V and 0 bases from J, with 13 bases between. This CDR3 spans 16 amino acids. The CDR3 is CSVAGGPSSGANVLTF. CDR3 nucleotides: TGCAGCGTTGCAGGAGGGCCCAGCTCTGGGGCCAACGTCCTGACTTTC.

V and J are TRBV6-4 and TRBJ2-1, with 9 bases matching TRBD2. V was clipped by 7 bases and J by 4 bases; unmatched bases: 11. This CDR3 contains 16 residues. The V gene's germline CDR1 is MRHNA and CDR2 SNTAGT. The CDR3 DNA follows: TGTGCCAGCAAATTCGGTGGACTAGCGCCTTACAATGAGCAGTTCTTC. This codes for CASKFGGLAPYNEQFF.

The chain is built from TRBV7-2 and TRBJ2-1; D may be TRBD2 (6 bases). The V end lost 1 base, the J end lost 7 bases, and 26 bases lay between the germline ends. The CDR3 totals 19 residues. CDR1 and CDR2 (germline): SGHTA, FQGNSA. In DNA form, the CDR3 reads TGTGCCAGCAGCTTAGGCGGGGTTTACGCTCTACCTACGTGGAATGAGCAGTTCTTC. Its protein product is CASSLGGVYALPTWNEQFF.

This clone was seen a handful of times. The rearrangement joins TRBV10-3 to TRBJ1-4; TRBD1 agrees at 8 bases. The J segment lost 4 bases and the V segment lost 6 bases, leaving 7 bases of the junction unmatched. Germline V CDR1 and CDR2: ENHRY, SYGVKD. CDR3 length: 15 residues. The CDR3 spells CAIRGGQANNEKLFF. The DNA for the CDR3 is TGTGCCATCAGAGGGGGACAGGCCAATAATGAAAAACTGTTTTTT.

V usage is TRBV7-6 and J usage is TRBJ1-2, with TRBD1 matching over 8 bases. CDR3 length: 15 residues. The ends lost 5 bases at V and 5 bases at J; junction bases unmatched: 10. The V gene's germline CDR1 is SGHVS and CDR2 FNYEAQ. The CDR3 sequence: CASSVDRGFYYGYTF. The DNA of the CDR3 is TGTGCCAGCAGCGTCGACAGGGGATTTTATTATGGCTACACCTTC.

J is TRBJ1-5 and V is TRBV28; possible D gene TRBD1, 6 bases. Germline V gene sequence: CDR1 MDHEN, CDR2 SYDVKM. V was clipped by 6 bases and J by 0 bases, with 6 bases between them. CDR3 size: 13 residues. The CDR3 region has the DNA TGTGCCAGCAGACAGGGTAGCAATCAGCCCCAGCATTTT. Protein: CASRQGSNQPQHF.

The genes are TRBV4-1 and TRBJ2-7; D perhaps matches TRBD1 (5 bases). Germline V CDR1 and CDR2: MGHRA, YSYEKL. CDR3 length equals 13 residues. Trimming shortened V by 1 base and J by 9 bases, and 13 bases separated the two germline ends. The CDR3 DNA sequence: TGCGCCAGCAGCCAAGCTGGGGCTTGGGGGCAGTACTTC. Translated, it gives CASSQAGAWGQYF.

The chain recombines TRBV2 with TRBJ2-2; D is perhaps TRBD2 (5 bases). This CDR3 has 16 residues. The V end lost 4 bases, the J end lost 0 bases, and 12 bases lay between the germline ends. Per the germline V gene, CDR1 is SNHLY and CDR2 is FYNNEI. CDR3 bases: TGTGCCAGCAGTGCATGGGCGGAGGCGAACACCGGGGAGCTGTTTTTT. This sequence encodes CASSAWAEANTGELFF. Full variable domain (outside the CDR3, taken from reference TRBV2 and TRBJ2-2): EPEVTQTPSHQVTQMGQEVILRCVPISNHLYFYWYRQILGQKVEFLVSFYNNEISEKSEIFDDQFSVERPDGSNFTLKIRSTKLEDSAMYFCASSAWAEANTGELFFGEGSRLTVL.

The chain has TRBV7-2 and TRBJ2-1; 8 bases are a match to TRBD2. Germline lookup yields CDR1 SGHTA and CDR2 FQGNSA. This CDR3 has 15 residues. J lost 5 bases, V lost 5 bases, and 8 bases had no gene match. The CDR3 DNA reads as TGTGCCAGCAGCAAAGACGGGGGGGTTAACAATGAGCAGTTCTTC. The encoded protein is CASSKDGGVNNEQFF.

V usage is TRBV7-2 and J usage is TRBJ2-7; 7 positions match TRBD1. The germline gives CDR1 SGHTA, CDR2 FQGNSA. The CDR3 has 14 amino acids. Unmatched junction bases numbered 7, after V lost 6 bases and J lost 2 bases. The CDR3 nucleotides read TGTGCCAGCAGGACACGGGACAGAACCTACGAGCAGTACTTC. This codes for CASRTRDRTYEQYF.

The chain recombines TRBV29-1 with TRBJ2-7; TRBD2 aligns across 7 bases. This CDR3 is 11 amino acids long. Trimming cost V 3 bases and J 6 bases; bases outside gene matches: 2. Germline V gene data show CDR1 as SQVTM and CDR2 as ANQGSEA. Here the CDR3 DNA reads TGCAGCGTTGATCCGGGAGGCGAGCAGTACTTC. Its protein is CSVDPGGEQYF.

This clone was counted only a few times. V and J are TRBV15 and TRBJ2-7, with 9 bases aligning to TRBD1. The J segment lost 6 bases and the V segment lost 1 base, leaving 1 base of the junction unmatched. The CDR3 is 13 residues long. The germline CDR1 and CDR2 sequences are LNHNV and YYDKDF (reference sequence). CDR3 nucleotides: TGTGCCACCAGCAGAGCGGACAGGGGCGAGCAGTACTTC. Translating gives CATSRADRGEQYF.

The chain uses TRBV29-1 and TRBJ1-2; D is perhaps TRBD1 (6 bases). In germline, CDR1 is SQVTM, CDR2 ANQGSEA. The CDR3 contains 16 residues. V gave up 4 bases and J gave up 1 base, with 19 bases separating them. The CDR3 here is CSVVGERGFLNYGYTF. In DNA, the CDR3 is TGCAGCGTTGTGGGGGAAAGGGGGTTCCTTAACTATGGCTACACCTTC.